Below, one T cell receptor beta chain is given with its context. The assay was immunoSEQ multiplex PCR, and TCRdb's table has in-frame clones only and misses some. This sample yields 350,000 or so clones, of which around 83% are seen a single time; about 2.7% belongs to the top ten. The source of the sample is a study of blood T cell repertoires in COVID-19. Losses at the gene ends were 3 bases for V and 3 bases for J; bases not matched to a gene: 10. This CDR3 is built from 17 residues. Germline values: CDR1 LGHNA, CDR2 YNFKEQ. This TCR derives from a man in his thirties or forties with active or convalescent COVID-19. The chain combines TRBV4-2 with TRBJ2-3; 9 bases match TRBD2. The sample taken for sequencing was peripheral blood. CDR3 DNA sequence: TGTGCCAGCAGCCAGGGCAAGCGGGGGGCCGGAACAGATACGCAGTATTTT. Translating gives CASSQGKRGAGTDTQYF.